The rows below give T cell receptor beta chains drawn from one sample of a study of shared clonotypes between healthy human individuals. Sequencing was performed with immunoSEQ multiplex PCR; in TCRdb, only in-frame clones are kept and a portion is missing. Here the sample spans 2 million to 2.5 million clones, approximately 93% being singletons. The specimen sequenced was naive CD4+ T cells from PBMCs. These receptors were collected from a man aged 18 to 30 in good health. Some clones in this sample may be carry-over from other donors' samples. CDR3s include the opening cysteine and the closing phenylalanine or tryptophan. D genes are given only for firm matches. Clone size is stated in some rows and not others, as once, few, many or a class when expanded.

d_call: NA; v_call: TRBV5-8; clone_size: NA; cdr3_length: 15; j_call: TRBJ2-2; cdr3_nt: TGTGCCAGCTTCCCCCGGGGGAGAACTAGCGGGGAGCTGTTTTTT; cdr3_aa: CASFPRGRTSGELFF
d_call: TRBD2; v_call: TRBV19; clone_size: NA; cdr3_length: 18; j_call: TRBJ2-1; cdr3_nt: TGTGCCAGTAGTATAGATCATACGCGGGGGAGAACCACAAGTGAGCAGTTCTTC; cdr3_aa: CASSIDHTRGRTTSEQFF
d_call: NA; v_call: TRBV19; clone_size: NA; cdr3_length: 16; j_call: TRBJ2-6; cdr3_nt: TGTGCCAGTAGTATAGTACAGCCCTCTGGGGCCAACGTCCTGACTTTC; cdr3_aa: CASSIVQPSGANVLTF
d_call: NA; v_call: TRBV4-1; clone_size: NA; cdr3_length: 17; j_call: TRBJ2-7; cdr3_nt: TGCGCCAGCAGCCAAGAAGGGGGGGCAGGGGGTCTCTACGAGCAGTACTTC; cdr3_aa: CASSQEGGAGGLYEQYF
d_call: TRBD2; v_call: TRBV9; clone_size: NA; cdr3_length: 16; j_call: TRBJ2-7; cdr3_nt: TGTGCCAGCAGCGTGGCTGGAGCGGGAGGGCCCTACGAGCAGTACTTC; cdr3_aa: CASSVAGAGGPYEQYF
d_call: TRBD1; v_call: TRBV5-4; clone_size: NA; cdr3_length: 13; j_call: TRBJ1-1; cdr3_nt: TGTGCCACCATGGACAGGCTGAACACTGAAGCTTTCTTT; cdr3_aa: CATMDRLNTEAFF
d_call: TRBD2; v_call: TRBV7-9; clone_size: NA; cdr3_length: 14; j_call: TRBJ2-7; cdr3_nt: TGTGCCAGCAGCTTCGCCGGACTAGGCCACGAGCAGTACTTC; cdr3_aa: CASSFAGLGHEQYF
d_call: NA; v_call: TRBV19; clone_size: few; cdr3_length: 13; j_call: TRBJ2-7; cdr3_nt: TGTGCCAGTAGTAGCGGGACACACTACGAGCAGTACTTC; cdr3_aa: CASSSGTHYEQYF
d_call: TRBD1; v_call: TRBV5-4; clone_size: NA; cdr3_length: 15; j_call: TRBJ1-4; cdr3_nt: TGTGCCAGCAGCTTGGGGACAGGGTTTAATGAAAAACTGTTTTTT; cdr3_aa: CASSLGTGFNEKLFF
d_call: TRBD1; v_call: TRBV5-1; clone_size: NA; cdr3_length: 15; j_call: TRBJ2-7; cdr3_nt: TGCGCCAGCAGCTTGGTTCGTACAGGGGGGTCCGAGCAGTACTTC; cdr3_aa: CASSLVRTGGSEQYF
d_call: NA; v_call: TRBV6-1; clone_size: NA; cdr3_length: 16; j_call: TRBJ2-7; cdr3_nt: TGTGCCAGCAGTGAAGCGTTTTCAGGGGAGTCCTACGAGCAGTACTTC; cdr3_aa: CASSEAFSGESYEQYF
d_call: NA; v_call: TRBV5-1; clone_size: NA; cdr3_length: 16; j_call: TRBJ2-7; cdr3_nt: TGCGCCAGCAGCTTGGAACCGGGACCGTGGGGCGGCGAGCAGTACTTC; cdr3_aa: CASSLEPGPWGGEQYF
d_call: TRBD2; v_call: TRBV30; clone_size: NA; cdr3_length: 15; j_call: TRBJ2-1; cdr3_nt: TGTGCCTGGGGGCCCCGCGGCGGGAGGTACAATGAGCAGTTCTTC; cdr3_aa: CAWGPRGGRYNEQFF
d_call: NA; v_call: TRBV2; clone_size: NA; cdr3_length: 14; j_call: TRBJ1-1; cdr3_nt: TGTGCCAGCAGTGCGATCGACAAGAACACTGAAGCTTTCTTT; cdr3_aa: CASSAIDKNTEAFF
d_call: NA; v_call: TRBV28; clone_size: NA; cdr3_length: 14; j_call: TRBJ1-2; cdr3_nt: TGTGCCAGCAGTTTGCAGCCCCGGAACTATGGCTACACCTTC; cdr3_aa: CASSLQPRNYGYTF
d_call: NA; v_call: TRBV7-2; clone_size: NA; cdr3_length: 13; j_call: TRBJ2-7; cdr3_nt: TGTGCCAGCAGCTTACAGATAGTCTACGAGCAGTACTTC; cdr3_aa: CASSLQIVYEQYF
d_call: NA; v_call: TRBV2; clone_size: NA; cdr3_length: 12; j_call: TRBJ1-1; cdr3_nt: TGTGCCAGCAGTTTGTCGAACACTGAAGCTTTCTTT; cdr3_aa: CASSLSNTEAFF
d_call: NA; v_call: TRBV9; clone_size: NA; cdr3_length: 14; j_call: TRBJ1-3; cdr3_nt: TGTGCCAGCAGCGTAGTCGCCTCTGGAAACACCATATATTTT; cdr3_aa: CASSVVASGNTIYF
d_call: NA; v_call: TRBV6-6; clone_size: once; cdr3_length: 14; j_call: TRBJ2-5; cdr3_nt: TGTGCCAGCAGCCCCCGCGGGCCCCAAGAGACCCAGTACTTC; cdr3_aa: CASSPRGPQETQYF
d_call: TRBD2; v_call: TRBV28; clone_size: NA; cdr3_length: 19; j_call: TRBJ2-3; cdr3_nt: TGTGCCAGCAGTTTACCGCCCCGACTAGCGGGAGAGATCACAGATACGCAGTATTTT; cdr3_aa: CASSLPPRLAGEITDTQYF
d_call: TRBD2; v_call: TRBV18; clone_size: NA; cdr3_length: 16; j_call: TRBJ2-1; cdr3_nt: TGTGCCAGCTCACCTTTCGCTAGCGGAGAATACAATGAGCAGTTCTTC; cdr3_aa: CASSPFASGEYNEQFF
d_call: NA; v_call: TRBV21-1; clone_size: NA; cdr3_length: 17; j_call: TRBJ2-3; cdr3_nt: TGTGCCAGCAGCAAAGGAGCGAGGGGCGCGGGCACAGATACGCAGTATTTT; cdr3_aa: CASSKGARGAGTDTQYF
d_call: TRBD1; v_call: TRBV9; clone_size: NA; cdr3_length: 16; j_call: TRBJ2-7; cdr3_nt: TGTGCCAGCAGCGTAGCGGCCCAGGGGGCCTCATACGAGCAGTACTTC; cdr3_aa: CASSVAAQGASYEQYF
d_call: TRBD1; v_call: TRBV27; clone_size: NA; cdr3_length: 15; j_call: TRBJ2-7; cdr3_nt: TGTGCCAGCAGTCGGGGACAGGGGGTCTCCTACGAGCAGTACTTC; cdr3_aa: CASSRGQGVSYEQYF
d_call: NA; v_call: TRBV7-3; clone_size: NA; cdr3_length: 15; j_call: TRBJ2-3; cdr3_nt: TGTGCCAGCAGCTCCGCCCGGGGAAGCACAGATACGCAGTATTTT; cdr3_aa: CASSSARGSTDTQYF
d_call: NA; v_call: TRBV18; clone_size: NA; cdr3_length: 14; j_call: TRBJ2-1; cdr3_nt: TGTGCCAGCTCACTGGGGGGCGCCTACAATGAGCAGTTCTTC; cdr3_aa: CASSLGGAYNEQFF
d_call: NA; v_call: TRBV28; clone_size: NA; cdr3_length: 13; j_call: TRBJ2-7; cdr3_nt: TGTGCCAGCAGTTTCAAAGGCTCCTACGAGCAGTACTTC; cdr3_aa: CASSFKGSYEQYF
d_call: NA; v_call: TRBV18; clone_size: NA; cdr3_length: 12; j_call: TRBJ1-3; cdr3_nt: TGTGCCAGCTCACTCCAAGGTGACACCATATATTTT; cdr3_aa: CASSLQGDTIYF
d_call: TRBD2; v_call: TRBV9; clone_size: NA; cdr3_length: 15; j_call: TRBJ2-2; cdr3_nt: TGTGCCAGCAGCGGAAGACTAGCGCGGAACGGGGAGCTGTTTTTT; cdr3_aa: CASSGRLARNGELFF
d_call: NA; v_call: TRBV6-1; clone_size: NA; cdr3_length: 13; j_call: TRBJ2-3; cdr3_nt: TGTGCCAGCAGTGGCCAACTCACAGATACGCAGTATTTT; cdr3_aa: CASSGQLTDTQYF
d_call: NA; v_call: TRBV30; clone_size: NA; cdr3_length: 12; j_call: TRBJ2-1; cdr3_nt: TGTGCCTGGAGGACTGACTCCGGAGAGCAGTTCTTC; cdr3_aa: CAWRTDSGEQFF
d_call: NA; v_call: TRBV7-9; clone_size: NA; cdr3_length: 15; j_call: TRBJ1-2; cdr3_nt: TGTGCCAGCTCGTTCATCCCCGCCAGTCAGTATGGCTACACCTTC; cdr3_aa: CASSFIPASQYGYTF
d_call: NA; v_call: TRBV9; clone_size: NA; cdr3_length: 13; j_call: TRBJ2-3; cdr3_nt: TGTGCCAGCAGCGTAGCGGTGGTAGATACGCAGTATTTT; cdr3_aa: CASSVAVVDTQYF
d_call: NA; v_call: TRBV27; clone_size: NA; cdr3_length: 14; j_call: TRBJ1-5; cdr3_nt: TGTGCCAGCAGTTTATTAGGGGGAAGTCAGCCCCAGCATTTT; cdr3_aa: CASSLLGGSQPQHF
d_call: NA; v_call: TRBV5-1; clone_size: NA; cdr3_length: 14; j_call: TRBJ2-1; cdr3_nt: TGCGCCAGCAGCTTGGTCGGCGGAAGCAATGAGCAGTTCTTC; cdr3_aa: CASSLVGGSNEQFF
d_call: TRBD2; v_call: TRBV9; clone_size: NA; cdr3_length: 18; j_call: TRBJ2-1; cdr3_nt: TGTGCCAGCAGCGTAGAAATTGCGGCTAGCGGGAGGCGAAATGAGCAGTTCTTC; cdr3_aa: CASSVEIAASGRRNEQFF
d_call: TRBD1; v_call: TRBV27; clone_size: NA; cdr3_length: 14; j_call: TRBJ1-2; cdr3_nt: TGTGCCAGCAGTTTACGCGGGACAGGGGTTGGCTACACCTTC; cdr3_aa: CASSLRGTGVGYTF
d_call: TRBD1; v_call: TRBV7-8; clone_size: NA; cdr3_length: 17; j_call: TRBJ1-5; cdr3_nt: TGTGCCAGCAGCAGTGGTGCCGGACAGGGGAGCAATCAGCCCCAGCATTTT; cdr3_aa: CASSSGAGQGSNQPQHF
d_call: TRBD2; v_call: TRBV9; clone_size: NA; cdr3_length: 15; j_call: TRBJ2-1; cdr3_nt: TGTGCCAGCAGCGTAGTCGCGGGAGTGGGTAATGAGCAGTTCTTC; cdr3_aa: CASSVVAGVGNEQFF
d_call: TRBD2; v_call: TRBV6-6; clone_size: NA; cdr3_length: 14; j_call: TRBJ2-7; cdr3_nt: TGTGCCAGCAGTTCTCTAGCGGCCTCCTACGAGCAGTACTTC; cdr3_aa: CASSSLAASYEQYF
d_call: TRBD1; v_call: TRBV11-2; clone_size: NA; cdr3_length: 14; j_call: TRBJ1-2; cdr3_nt: TGTGCCAGCAGCCCAGACCGGGACAGGGGGGGCTACACCTTC; cdr3_aa: CASSPDRDRGGYTF
d_call: NA; v_call: TRBV4-1; clone_size: NA; cdr3_length: 16; j_call: TRBJ2-7; cdr3_nt: TGCGCCAGCAGCCAAGAGCCTAGCGTGAGCTCCTACGAGCAGTACTTC; cdr3_aa: CASSQEPSVSSYEQYF
d_call: NA; v_call: TRBV2; clone_size: NA; cdr3_length: 17; j_call: TRBJ1-4; cdr3_nt: TGTGCCAGCAGTCCTACGACGTTAGCTGGCCTTAATGAAAAACTGTTTTTT; cdr3_aa: CASSPTTLAGLNEKLFF
d_call: TRBD1; v_call: TRBV19; clone_size: NA; cdr3_length: 14; j_call: TRBJ1-5; cdr3_nt: TGTGCCAGTACCTTAACAGGGGGGTATCAGCCCCAGCATTTT; cdr3_aa: CASTLTGGYQPQHF
d_call: TRBD2; v_call: TRBV12-5; clone_size: NA; cdr3_length: 21; j_call: TRBJ2-3; cdr3_nt: TGTGCTAGTGGTTTGGTAAATTTGGGACTAGCGAAAATTCTAGGCACAGATACGCAGTATTTT; cdr3_aa: CASGLVNLGLAKILGTDTQYF
d_call: NA; v_call: TRBV6-5; clone_size: NA; cdr3_length: 13; j_call: TRBJ2-3; cdr3_nt: TGTGCCAGCAGTCGTGATTACACAGATACGCAGTATTTT; cdr3_aa: CASSRDYTDTQYF
d_call: TRBD1; v_call: TRBV18; clone_size: NA; cdr3_length: 13; j_call: TRBJ1-2; cdr3_nt: TGTGCCAGCTCACCAAAACAGGGGGATGGCTACACCTTC; cdr3_aa: CASSPKQGDGYTF
d_call: NA; v_call: TRBV6-5; clone_size: few; cdr3_length: 14; j_call: TRBJ1-1; cdr3_nt: TGTGCCAGCATAGGGATTGGACGGAACACTGAAGCTTTCTTT; cdr3_aa: CASIGIGRNTEAFF
d_call: NA; v_call: TRBV20-1; clone_size: NA; cdr3_length: 11; j_call: TRBJ2-7; cdr3_nt: TGCAGTGCAAGGACAGCCTACGAGCAGTACTTC; cdr3_aa: CSARTAYEQYF
d_call: TRBD2; v_call: TRBV19; clone_size: NA; cdr3_length: 15; j_call: TRBJ2-2; cdr3_nt: TGTGCCAGTAGTATACTAGCGGGAGGTACCGGGGAGCTGTTTTTT; cdr3_aa: CASSILAGGTGELFF
d_call: TRBD1; v_call: TRBV30; clone_size: NA; cdr3_length: 14; j_call: TRBJ1-2; cdr3_nt: TGTGCCTGGAGGTACCGGGACAGGGGCTATGGCTACACCTTC; cdr3_aa: CAWRYRDRGYGYTF
d_call: TRBD1; v_call: TRBV9; clone_size: NA; cdr3_length: 16; j_call: TRBJ2-2; cdr3_nt: TGTGCCAGCAGCTCCCGGACAGGGTGGGACACCGGGGAGCTGTTTTTT; cdr3_aa: CASSSRTGWDTGELFF